Included here is one T cell receptor (beta chain) sequence, with context. Germline CDR1 LGHDT, CDR2 YNNKEL (reference sequence). The CDR3 length is 19 residues. Trimming left V 2 bases short and J 3 bases short, with 25 bases between. This entry belongs to a study of T cell responses to AZD1222 COVID-19 vaccine. This table comes from immunoSEQ multiplex PCR, and its TCRdb copy is limited to in-frame clones, with some not included. The sample contains 130,000 to 150,000 clones, 88% of which appear only once. Sequences were derived from peripheral blood, sampled on day 0 of AZD1222 vaccination. The chain is built from TRBV3-1 (or the pseudogene TRBV3-2) and TRBJ1-2; a weak D match, TRBD1 (6 bases). The TCR was taken from an adult in good health. This CDR3 reads CASSQSGVKGTTRDYGYTF. CDR3 in DNA: TGTGCCAGCAGCCAATCAGGGGTAAAGGGGACCACGAGGGACTATGGCTACACCTTC.